This T cell receptor (beta chain) was found in a study of cytomegalovirus exposure and HLA in healthy donors (dated by TCRdb to 2016 to 2017). Looking at the study overall: In an earlier analysis of under 600 of the donors, under 300 Gb of sequence data and some 120 million unique TCR beta sequences from about 180 million T cells were reported. An early release covering roughly 600 HLA-typed donors comprised approximately 290 gigabases of sequencing data and tens of millions of unique TCR sequences. Of the approximately 400 genotyped donors, 65% to 90% fell in the genetic ancestry cluster associated with self-reported Caucasian donors. The aim of the study was to test whether cataloging public T cell receptors could identify signatures of past pathogen exposure. The study used immunosequencing to profile the T cell repertoires of around 600 subjects and linked those repertoires to cytomegalovirus serostatus. Along with the approximately 600-subject first cohort, a separate validation cohort of around 120 different subjects was used. High-throughput TCR immunosequencing, statistical association of individual TCRs with disease status, and machine learning were combined to predict cytomegalovirus infection status. A later analysis re-examined previously published TCR beta repertoires from over 500 donors and added high-resolution HLA genotyping to investigate patterns of TCR occurrence. The later analysis used no new phenotypic data to find candidate immune exposures, relying instead on TCR beta sequences and their occurrence across donors. To decide whether each TCR beta V gene segment behaved as functional or pseudogenic, an earlier analysis of approximately 590 of the donors relied on high-throughput TCR beta sequencing. Donor age, sex, ethnicity and CMV serostatus were compiled together with the repertoire data. A later genetic analysis took genome-wide SNP genotypes for about 55% of the roughly 670 donors and used that subset as a discovery cohort. All discovery cohort repertoires had been generated on a single sequencing platform. HLA typing covered class I and class II loci at four-digit resolution. Typing coverage differed by locus: A, B, C, DRB1 and DQB1 were typed in about 629-640 donors, DQA1 in 500 to 550, DPA1 in 606, and DPB1 in just under 490. Because of strong linkage in the cohort, a handful of DR-DQ haplotypes were treated as single units for association and clustering. Across approximately 400 genotyped donors of the cohort, an average of about 240,000 unique TCR beta nucleotide sequences per donor were sequenced, and roughly 18% of those sequences were non-productive. Broader findings and caveats from the paper: In an earlier analysis of 587 of the donors, most TCR beta V segments appeared in productive rearrangements about 90% or about 30% of the time, broadly matching IMGT annotations. The 87-base-pair reads could not distinguish some IMGT-functional V segments, including TRBV6-2 and TRBV6-3, so those segments were excluded. Correlated functional status among segregating V segments might reflect linkage disequilibrium, but an unknown experimental factor could not be ruled out. The classifier was reported to diagnose cytomegalovirus status with high specificity and sensitivity in both the original cohort and the validation cohort. In a later analysis, the rate of TCR association differed among HLA loci, with DRB1 alleles having the most associated TCRs and HLA-C alleles having the fewest. Across donors, most TCR sequences were observed very rarely, whereas some public TCRs were present in many individuals. A group of highly shared sequence variants was considered likely to be a technical artifact of the sequencing pipeline. Compared with the approximately 600-donor mean, donors in an Asian-associated ancestry cluster had fewer N-insertions in productive TCRs, according to a later genetic analysis. In a later analysis, 16,951 TCR beta sequences were associated with specific HLA alleles at a false discovery rate of 0.05. A later analysis reported that several top co-occurrence clusters appeared linked to parvovirus B19, influenza, CMV and Epstein-Barr virus. A later genetic analysis associated a missense DCLRE1C variant with V-gene and J-gene trimming of TCR beta chains, and an independent cohort replicated the association. Because counts were too low, seventeen rarely observed V segments, including chromosome 9 orphons, were excluded from the earlier analysis of a few hundred of the donors. The authors suggested that the approach could potentially be generalized to other disease states and immunological phenotypes. Most CMV-associated TCR beta chains appeared to be HLA-restricted in a later analysis, and the HLA associations seemed to be driven largely by CMV exposure. Because HLA typing was unavailable for some donors at each locus, only the typed subset was used in association tests. This cohort had only TCR beta chains sequenced, and the lack of alpha or paired-chain data limited which features could be detected. A further reported finding was that TCR beta sequences accurately predicted the HLA-A and HLA-B alleles for most subjects in the first cohort. Compared with equally common non-associated chains, HLA-associated TCR beta chains in a later analysis were more clonally expanded and had lower generation probabilities. The study gave a list of about 150 TCR beta chains associated with cytomegalovirus. The presence/absence analyses assumed that sequencing depth was roughly uniform across donors, and that assumption may not be true. CMV serostatus was the only immune exposure information available for the cohort. Strong co-occurrence of HLA alleles, especially DR and DQ, made assigning TCR associations to individual alleles difficult. In vitro tests confirmed that a few of the cytomegalovirus-associated TCR beta chains recognize cytomegalovirus antigens.

For CDR1 and CDR2, the germline V gene (reference sequence) lists MNHEY and SMNVEV. The CDR3 has 15 amino acids, counting the end cysteine and phenylalanine. Just the 45-base CDR3 DNA is kept, in frame starting at base 1. V and J lose 7 bases and 0 bases, and a span of 15 bases separates them. Comment on this clone: Its cognate antigen has yet to be identified. No clone much larger than this one lies a single base away; base qualities are absent.

The library was obtained by the immunoSEQ multiplex PCR assay. For the multiplex PCR, a mixture combining 60 forward primers for TCR Vbeta segments and 13 reverse primers for TCR Jbeta segments was used. The CDR3 region of rearranged TCR beta genes was amplified from genomic DNA by a multiplex PCR assay. Amplified TCR beta libraries were sequenced as 87-base-pair reads on the Illumina HiSeq System. In the original analysis: A later analysis tallied tens of millions of unique TCR beta chains across the 666 repertoires, and about 12 million of those chains were shared by two or more donors. To remove PCR and sequencing errors, raw reads were error-corrected and collapsed into unique sequences using a nearest-neighbor algorithm that merged closely related sequences. CDR3 sequences were aligned to IMGT reference sequences to assign V, D and J gene segments. For a sequence to be retained, a match of at least six nucleotides was required to both a V gene segment and a J gene segment. Rearrangements were called productive when the CDR3 lacked stop codons and stayed in frame with V and J; all others were non-productive. CDR3 was defined by IMGT convention, running from the second conserved V-encoded cysteine to the conserved J-encoded phenylalanine. The earlier analysis of about 560 of the donors excluded any sequence lacking an unambiguous match to a single V gene segment. An earlier analysis of fewer than 750 of the donors classified V segments as functional when productive rearrangements were above 56.7% and as segregating when the standard deviation between donors was above 5%. A statistical classification framework was developed to diagnose cytomegalovirus status using the catalog of TCR beta chain sequences. V and J gene assignment, in a later analysis, came from comparing TCR nucleotide sequences with IMGT/GENE-DB human TR gene sequences. Using the TCRdist pipeline, a later analysis assigned CDR3 sequences along with most-parsimonious VDJ recombination scenarios. A later analysis defined each TCR beta chain by its CDR3 amino acid sequence plus V-gene family, and excluded reads lacking a unique V-gene family. As a way to deal with suspected cross-contamination and a sequencing artifact, a later analysis dropped nearly 600 nucleotide sequences that were highly shared and had low generation probability. In a later analysis, a clonal expansion index was calculated for each public chain from normalized within-repertoire ranks of inferred template counts. A later analysis computed generation probabilities with a VDJ recombination model fitted to out-of-frame rearrangements, and checked the results against IGoR. In a later analysis, TCR-TCR, TCR-HLA and TCR-CMV co-occurrence was scored with hypergeometric tests, and a repertoire-size bias correction was applied to TCR pairs. A later analysis estimated false discovery rates by permuting HLA or CMV assignments 20 times. In a later analysis, co-occurring TCRs were grouped with DBSCAN, and TCRdist sequence similarity was added when clustering was performed within HLA-allele-positive subsets. Repertoires with fewer than 30,000 or more than 120,000 public chains, plus five repertoires with anomalous nucleotide sharing, were excluded from co-occurrence clustering. Here the immuneACCESS table is served through TCRdb, limited to in-frame sequences with V and J called. Missing clones are a known gap in these copies; in checked studies unresolved V genes cover under half, and the rest lacks a known reason. That table supplies the V and J calls and clone size; D and trimming were determined from the DNA. The sample contains more than 95,000 clones, roughly three fifths of them found a single time. 8% to 9.5% of the sample is held by the ten biggest clonotypes.

In total, roughly 670 healthy bone marrow donors made up the cohort. All cohort members were sampled while nominally healthy, although unrecorded immune exposures were likely present. The donor tested CMV seropositive and was one of the 289 seropositive cohort members. Every donor gave a peripheral blood sample, and the peripheral blood mononuclear cells from that sample were used for TCR beta sequencing. The Qiagen DNeasy Blood Extraction Kit was used to extract genomic DNA from the blood cell samples. This sequence was found in a middle-aged woman in good health and CMV-seropositive. The sample comprised PBMCs. The rearrangement combines TRBV27 with TRBJ1-1, with TRBD1 as a weak D call on 5 bases. The sequenced DNA: TGTGCCAGCAAACTCTGGGGGGAAATGAACACTGAAGCTTTCTTT. This yields the protein CASKLWGEMNTEAFF.